This T cell receptor (beta chain) originates from a study of blood T cells in healthy people across ages. General observations from the study: Among long-lived donors, naive CD4+ cells were more numerous and diversity higher than in aged donors. A strong correlation was found between TCR beta diversity and the percentage of naive T cells. Age brought a roughly linear fall in TCR beta diversity measured per million T cells.

From germline, CDR1 is SNHLY and CDR2 FYNNEI. V gave up 5 bases and J gave up 0 bases; unmatched junction bases: 7. This CDR3 is 19 amino acids long. This clonotype came up a few times. What it recognizes is unknown. Each individual donor underwent a draw of 8.5 to 10 milliliters of peripheral blood. Together with a sample-barcoded 5' primer, a J-beta primer mix was included in a second PCR lasting roughly 7 to 11 cycles. From the 5' RACE reads, TCRdb called clonotypes with MiXCR, one entry per CDR3 protein. The sample consists of roughly 2 million distinct CDR3 sequences, roughly 49% of them appearing once.

The sequence was obtained from a middle-aged woman in good health. This sequence joins TRBV2 and TRBJ2-6; 13 bases are shared with TRBD2. Specimen: blood. This CDR3 is CASSKTSGGPGSGANVLTF. CDR3 DNA sequence: TGTGCCAGCAGTAAGACTAGCGGGGGGCCTGGCTCTGGGGCCAACGTCCTGACTTTC.